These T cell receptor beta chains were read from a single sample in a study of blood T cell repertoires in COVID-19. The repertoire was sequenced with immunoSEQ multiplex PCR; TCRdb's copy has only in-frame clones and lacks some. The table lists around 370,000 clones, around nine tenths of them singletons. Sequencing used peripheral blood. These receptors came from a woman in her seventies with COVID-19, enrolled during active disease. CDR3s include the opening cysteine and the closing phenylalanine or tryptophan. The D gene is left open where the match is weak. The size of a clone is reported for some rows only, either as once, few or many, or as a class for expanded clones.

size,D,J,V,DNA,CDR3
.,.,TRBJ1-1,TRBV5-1,TGCGCCAGCAGCTTGGACGGGGGTGTGAACACTGAAGCTTTCTTT,CASSLDGGVNTEAFF
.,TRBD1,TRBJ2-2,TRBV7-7,TGTGCCAGCAGCCATACAGGGGGCGCCGACACCGGGGAGCTGTTTTTT,CASSHTGGADTGELFF
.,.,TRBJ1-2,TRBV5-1,TGCGCCAGCAATCAGGGGAGTACTAACTATGGCTACACCTTC,CASNQGSTNYGYTF
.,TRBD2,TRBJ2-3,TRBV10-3,TGTGCCATCAGGACTAGCGGGGGGACAGATACGCAGTATTTT,CAIRTSGGTDTQYF
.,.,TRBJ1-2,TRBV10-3,TGTGCCATCACCGGAGGACCCACCCCCGACTATGGCTACACCTTC,CAITGGPTPDYGYTF
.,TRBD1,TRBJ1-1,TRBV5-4,TGTGCCAGCAGCCCAGAAACAGGGGGCACTGAAGCTTTCTTT,CASSPETGGTEAFF
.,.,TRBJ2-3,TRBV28,TGTGCCAGCAGCCTACAAGCTGGGGCAGGAAGCACAGATACGCAGTATTTT,CASSLQAGAGSTDTQYF
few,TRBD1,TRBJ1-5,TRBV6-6,TGTGCCAGCACGGGACAGGGGGCAGGTCAGCCCCAGCATTTT,CASTGQGAGQPQHF
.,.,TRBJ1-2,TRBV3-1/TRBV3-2,TGTGCCAGCAGCCAAGAGGTCAGGGGTAACTATGGCTACACCTTC,CASSQEVRGNYGYTF
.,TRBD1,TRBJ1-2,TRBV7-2,TGTGCCAGCAGACAGACAGGGGGGGACGGCTACACCTTC,CASRQTGGDGYTF
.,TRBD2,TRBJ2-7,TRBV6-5,TGTGCCAGCACCCAATATGCGGGGGGTTCCTACGAGCAGTACTTC,CASTQYAGGSYEQYF
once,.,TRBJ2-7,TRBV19,TGTGCCAGTAGTGGGCAGACCTACGAGCAGTACTTC,CASSGQTYEQYF
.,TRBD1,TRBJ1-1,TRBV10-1,TGCGCCAGCACCGAGACAGGGGTCGACACTGAAGCTTTCTTT,CASTETGVDTEAFF
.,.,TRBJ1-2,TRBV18,TGTGCCAGCTCACCCGTTACAGACAAGCTTTTGGGCTACACCTTC,CASSPVTDKLLGYTF
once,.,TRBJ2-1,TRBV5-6,TGTGCCAGCAGCCTAGGACAGAACTCCTACAATGAGCAGTTCTTC,CASSLGQNSYNEQFF
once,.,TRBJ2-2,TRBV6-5,TGTGCCAGCAGCAACAGGGGACTCACCGGGGAGCTGTTTTTT,CASSNRGLTGELFF
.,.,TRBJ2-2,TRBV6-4,TGTGCCAGCAGTGAGGAAGGGAGGAGCGGGGAGCTGTTTTTT,CASSEEGRSGELFF
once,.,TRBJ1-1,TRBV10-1,TGCGCCAGCAGTGAGTCACCGGCAGGGGTTTACACTGAAGCTTTCTTT,CASSESPAGVYTEAFF
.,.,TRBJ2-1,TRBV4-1,TGCGCCAGCAGCCAAGGAAACCGCGTCTATGAGCAGTTCTTC,CASSQGNRVYEQFF
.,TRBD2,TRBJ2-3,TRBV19,TGTGCCAGTAGTCTCCTAGCGGGGGGGCCAGATACGCAGTATTTT,CASSLLAGGPDTQYF
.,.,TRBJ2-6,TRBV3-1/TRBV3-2,TGTGCCAGCAGGGCCTCTGGGGCCAACGTCCTGACTTTC,CASRASGANVLTF
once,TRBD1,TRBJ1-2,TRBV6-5,TGTGCCAGCAGAACAGGGGGATATGGCTACACCTTC,CASRTGGYGYTF